This T cell receptor beta chain was retrieved from a study of OX40 agonist ivuxolimab in advanced cancers. Study-wide results and limits: At doses 0.1 to 3.0 mg/kg, CD4+ and CD8+ clones expanded.

Per germline, CDR1 MNHEY and CDR2 SMNVEV (reference sequence). Trimming at V came to 6 bases and at J to 3 bases, leaving 5 bases not matched to a gene. CDR3 length: 15 amino acids. Profiling relied on immunoSEQ multiplex PCR, and the TCRdb table lists in-frame clones only, not all of them. The table has 90,000 to 150,000 clones, 85% to 90% seen once. Details on this clone: Its antigen is as yet unknown.

This rearrangement joins TRBV27 to TRBJ2-1; 10 nucleotides align to TRBD2. The sequences come from CD4+ or CD8+ T cells sorted from blood, collected in a trial of the OX40 agonist ivuxolimab. This clonotype originated in an adult with an advanced solid tumor such as melanoma, head and neck, liver or kidney cancer. The CDR3 sequence: CASSPTSGVYNEQFF. The CDR3 DNA sequence: TGTGCCAGCAGCCCCACTAGCGGGGTCTACAATGAGCAGTTCTTC.